These 27 T cell receptor beta chains were all obtained from the same sample, sequenced in a study of prognosis after radiotherapy for stage I lung cancer (TCRdb year 2021). Sequencing was performed on an Illumina HiSeq 3000. Two rounds of multiplex PCR were used to amplify the TCR beta CDR3 region from genomic DNA. In the first round of PCR, primers specific to each TRBV and TRBJ gene were used, and the primer sequences are filed in Chinese patent CN105087789A. TCRdb passed the public sequencing reads through fastp at Q25 and MiXCR, retaining productive beta sequences. When rows share a CDR3 protein, they turn into one entry using the most common DNA and genes. In this sample the table shows about 11,000 distinct CDR3 sequences, roughly 51% of which occur a single time. The top ten constitute around 6.5% of the sample. The sequences come from PBMCs, collected before or after stereotactic body radiation therapy (not recorded which). The receptors originated from a donor older than 45 with non-small cell lung cancer.

Sample share makes this clonotype medium-sized. This chain joins TRBV28 and TRBJ1-2; D is undetermined. Trimming took off 4 bases at V and 1 base at J, with 19 bases between the two ends. Germline-derived CDR1 and CDR2 are MDHEN and SYDVKM. The CDR3 has 17 amino acids. As DNA, the CDR3 is TGTGCCAGCAGTTCAGGTACAGACTCAAGGATTAACTATGGCTACACCTTC. It codes for CASSSGTDSRINYGYTF.

V is TRBV20-1 and J is TRBJ1-2; tentatively, D is TRBD1 (5 bases). This CDR3 is 13 amino acids long. The V gene's germline CDR1 is DFQATT and CDR2 SNEGSKA (reference sequence). Trimming took off 2 bases at V and 2 bases at J, with 9 bases between the two ends. The CDR3 DNA follows: TGCAGTGCTAGACAGGGAGGGAACTATGGCTACACCTTC. As protein: CSARQGGNYGYTF.

This clonotype is medium-sized within its sample. This rearrangement joins TRBV6-5 to TRBJ2-7; D could derive from TRBD1 or TRBD2 (6 bases each). The CDR3 is 13 residues long. V shed 8 bases and J shed 7 bases, with 18 bases lying between them. Germline V lookup: CDR1 MNHEY, CDR2 SVGAGI. CDR3 coding DNA: TGTGCCAGCGGGGGGCAGATCCTTACTGAGCAGTACTTC. This encodes CASGGQILTEQYF.

Comments on this clonotype: Compared with germline, one end of the junction differs, possibly owing to a read error. The rearrangement links TRBV27 to TRBJ2-2; possibly TRBD2 for D (5 bases). In germline, CDR1 is MNHEY, CDR2 SMNVEV (reference sequence). The CDR3 has 14 amino acids. The CDR3 protein is CASSPLGMTGELFF. The CDR3 DNA follows: TGTGCCAGCTCCCCTTTGGGGATGACCGGGGAGCTGTTCTTT.

This clonotype was counted at least ten times. V is TRBV5-1 and J is TRBJ1-5; D is unclear. The CDR3 has 17 amino acids. Germline lookup yields CDR1 SGHRS and CDR2 YFSETQ. V gave up 4 bases and J gave up 3 bases, with 20 bases separating them. This CDR3 is CASSPELRRPPNQPQHF. CDR3 DNA: TGCGCCAGCAGCCCTGAATTGCGGCGGCCCCCCAATCAGCCCCAGCATTTT.

The V gene is TRBV4-2, the J gene TRBJ2-2; D gene ambiguous. This CDR3 comprises 15 residues. Germline V CDR1 and CDR2: LGHNA, YNFKEQ. V shed 1 base and J shed 1 base, with 7 bases lying between them. Here the CDR3 DNA reads TGTGCCAGCAGCCAAGTGGCCGTGAACACCGGGGAGCTGTTTTTT. Protein product: CASSQVAVNTGELFF.

This chain uses TRBV20-1 with TRBJ1-1; TRBD1 aligns across 10 bases. Germline trimming cut 2 bases from V and 5 bases from J; bases unmatched to any gene: 2. Germline CDR1 and CDR2: DFQATT and SNEGSKA (reference sequence). The CDR3 runs to 13 residues. CDR3 loop: CSARRDRGTEAFF. The CDR3 DNA sequence: TGCAGTGCTAGACGGGACAGGGGAACTGAAGCTTTCTTT.

About this clonotype itself: This likely reflects a read error, since a far larger clone is one base away. DNA for the CDR3: TGTGCCAGCATCTTAGAAGGGTCCACCGGGGAGCTGTTTTTT. It is translated as CASILEGSTGELFF. The chain carries TRBV25-1 and TRBJ2-2; no clear D gene. The CDR3 is made up of 14 amino acids. Germline V gene lookup returns CDR1 MGHDK and CDR2 SYGVNS. Trimming cost V 7 bases and J 4 bases, with 13 bases left between them.

The V call is TRBV6-5, the J call TRBJ1-1, with 9 positions matching TRBD1. This CDR3 spans 17 amino acids. The germline V gene encodes CDR1 MNHEY and CDR2 SVGAGI. Losses at the gene ends were 2 bases for V and 0 bases for J; bases not matched to a gene: 7. The CDR3 sequence: CASSYVTGGRMNTEAFF. The CDR3 coding sequence is TGTGCCAGCAGTTACGTGACAGGGGGACGGATGAACACTGAAGCTTTCTTT.

Relative to its sample, this clonotype is medium-sized (0.01 to 0.1%). The chain joins TRBV12-3 or TRBV12-4 to TRBJ2-3; TRBD1 matches 10 bases. The CDR3 has 15 amino acids. Trimming at V came to 7 bases and at J to 3 bases, leaving 7 bases not matched to a gene. The CDR3 coding sequence is TGTGCCAGCAAATTCCGGACAGGGGGAACAGATACGCAGTATTTT. This encodes CASKFRTGGTDTQYF.

As for this clonotype: This sequence may be a read error, since a much larger clone differs from it by one base. This rearrangement joins TRBV4-3 to TRBJ2-2; maybe TRBD2 (5 bases). Germline values: CDR1 LGHNA, CDR2 YSLEER. This CDR3 is built from 15 residues. CDR3 sequence reads: CASSQAGINTVELLF. The CDR3 nucleotides read TGCGCCAGCAGCCAAGCGGGAATAAACACCGTGGAGCTGCTTTTT.

Concerning this clonotype itself: A far larger clone differs by one base, so this is likely a read error. The V call is TRBV6-5, the J call TRBJ2-7, with 7 bases fitting TRBD2. The CDR3 length is 12 residues. Germline CDR1 MNHEY, CDR2 SVGAGI. CDR3 nucleotides: TGTGCCAGCGCTAGCGGCCACTACGATCAGTACTTC. Translation gives CASASGHYDQYF.

The V call is TRBV5-1, the J call TRBJ2-5, with D possibly TRBD2 on 6 matching bases. This CDR3 region has 17 residues. CDR1 and CDR2 from the germline V gene are SGHRS and YFSETQ. V lost 6 bases, J lost 1 base, and 22 bases lay in between. CDR3 DNA sequence: TGCGCCAGCAAGACTGCTGCTAGCGATCTCCCCCAAGAGACCCAGTACTTC. Protein sequence: CASKTAASDLPQETQYF.

This clonotype was recorded many times. This sequence joins TRBV20-1 and TRBJ1-2, with D uncertain. From germline, CDR1 is DFQATT and CDR2 SNEGSKA (reference sequence). The V end lost 0 bases, the J end lost 7 bases, and 12 bases lay between the germline ends. There are 13 residues in the CDR3. CDR3: CSARDEAQGGYTF. CDR3 DNA: TGCAGTGCTAGAGATGAGGCGCAAGGTGGCTACACCTTC.

This chain connects TRBV20-1 to TRBJ2-1, with D unresolved. Germline CDR1 reads DFQATT; CDR2 reads SNEGSKA (reference sequence). The CDR3 loop spans 14 amino acids. The germline V and J ends were trimmed by 0 bases and 0 bases, with 6 bases remaining between them. CDR3 in amino acids: CSARDLNSYNEQFF. As DNA, the CDR3 is TGCAGTGCTAGAGATTTGAACTCCTACAATGAGCAGTTCTTC.

The chain joins TRBV18 to TRBJ1-2; 7 nucleotides agree with TRBD1. CDR3 size: 14 residues. Germline loops: CDR1 KGHSH, CDR2 LQKENI. After removal of 2 bases from V and 4 bases from J, the junction contained 4 bases not matched to a gene. The CDR3 here is CASSPEQGTYGYTF. The CDR3 DNA follows: TGTGCCAGCTCACCAGAACAGGGGACCTATGGCTACACCTTC.

By sample share, this clonotype is medium-sized. The V and J genes are TRBV6-2 or TRBV6-3 and TRBJ2-5; 8 nucleotides match TRBD1. The CDR3 loop spans 20 amino acids. Germline values: CDR1 MNHEY, CDR2 SVGEGT. With 0 bases clipped from V and 4 bases from J, the junction kept 19 bases outside the gene matches. Here the CDR3 reads CASSYSPPVGQGGRGETQYF. In nucleotides, the CDR3 is TGTGCCAGCAGTTACTCACCACCCGTAGGACAGGGCGGAAGGGGAGAGACCCAGTACTTC.

This clonotype rates as medium-sized. The chain is built from TRBV11-3 and TRBJ2-7; D unclear. Germline-derived CDR1 and CDR2 are SGHNT and YENEEA. With 2 bases removed from V and 3 bases from J, the gap between germline ends came to 14 bases. The CDR3 contains 15 residues. The CDR3 sequence is CASSLWSSMVYEQYF. CDR3 nucleotides: TGTGCCAGCAGCTTATGGTCGTCTATGGTCTACGAGCAGTACTTC.

Only a few counts were recorded for this clonotype. V is TRBV2 and J is TRBJ2-7, with D perhaps matching TRBD2 (6 bases). Trimming pared 3 bases from V and 6 bases from J, leaving 12 bases between. The CDR3 runs to 13 residues. Germline V lookup: CDR1 SNHLY, CDR2 FYNNEI. CDR3 amino acids: CASSDGGAGEQYF. DNA for the CDR3: TGTGCCAGCAGTGACGGGGGAGCCGGCGAGCAGTACTTC.

The chain has TRBV19 and TRBJ2-1; D is perhaps TRBD2 (5 bases). This CDR3 contains 16 residues. Germline-derived CDR1 and CDR2 are LNHDA and SQIVND (reference sequence). V lost 5 bases to trimming and J lost 7 bases, with 21 bases between them. The CDR3 is CASSYTLPVRGNEQFF. CDR3 coding DNA: TGTGCCAGTAGTTACACGTTACCGGTACGGGGAAATGAGCAGTTCTTC. Complete variable domain (other parts from reference TRBV19 and TRBJ2-1): DGGITQSPKYLFRKEGQNVTLSCEQNLNHDAMYWYRQDPGQGLRLIYYSQIVNDFQKGDIAEGYSVSREKKESFPLTVTSAQKNPTAFYLCASSYTLPVRGNEQFFGPGTRLTVL.

This clonotype was picked up many times. The chain carries TRBV11-3 and TRBJ2-5, with D unclear. V lost 1 base and J 2 bases, leaving 8 bases between the germline ends. The CDR3 has 14 residues. In germline, CDR1 is SGHNT, CDR2 YENEEA. CDR3 bases: TGTGCCAGCAGCTTAGTCAGAGCTCAAGAGACCCAGTACTTC. Translation gives CASSLVRAQETQYF.

A remark on this clonotype: A far bigger clonotype differs at one base, so this is likely a read error. The V call is TRBV7-9, the J call TRBJ2-1; the D gene is possibly TRBD2 (5 bases). Germline lookup yields CDR1 SEHNR and CDR2 FQNEAQ (reference sequence). The CDR3 runs 15 residues. The DNA of the CDR3 is TGTGCCACCAGCTTAGGCCCTAGCCGCTACAATGAGCAGTTCTTC. Its protein product is CATSLGPSRYNEQFF.

The rearrangement joins TRBV28 to TRBJ1-3; 8 bases map to TRBD1. Germline V gene data show CDR1 as MDHEN and CDR2 as SYDVKM. V lost 6 bases to trimming and J lost 10 bases; unmatched junction nucleotides: 14. The CDR3 spans 15 residues. The CDR3 DNA sequence: TGTGCCAGCAGCCTCTTGGGACAGGTTTCAAGGACCATATATTTT. Translation: CASSLLGQVSRTIYF.

This chain joins TRBV12-3 or TRBV12-4 and TRBJ2-2; no clear D. CDR3 length: 15 residues. Trimming left V 3 bases short and J 0 bases short, with 8 bases between. The CDR3 loop reads CASSLVGANTGELFF. The CDR3 DNA follows: TGTGCCAGCAGTTTGGTCGGCGCGAACACCGGGGAGCTGTTTTTT.

In its sample, this clonotype ranks as medium-sized. The rearrangement uses TRBV7-8 and TRBJ1-3; TRBD1 might be the D (5 bases). The V end was cut by 6 bases, the J end by 3 bases, with 12 bases between. The germline V gene encodes CDR1 SGHVS and CDR2 FQNEAQ. This CDR3 has 14 amino acids. For the CDR3, the DNA is TGTGCCAGCAGGGAGGGAGGGGTTGGAAACACCATATATTTT. Residues: CASREGGVGNTIYF.

Concerning this clonotype: One end of the junction fails to match germline, which may point to a read error. The chain couples TRBV12-3 or TRBV12-4 to TRBJ2-1; possibly TRBD2 for D (6 bases). The CDR3 totals 16 residues. CDR3 sequence: CASILSGLGGKNEQFF. The DNA for the CDR3 is TGTGCCAGCATTTTAAGTGGGCTGGGGGGTAAGAATGAGCAGTTCTTC.

This clonotype showed up many times. V is TRBV9 and J is TRBJ2-2; D may be TRBD1 (6 bases). CDR3 length equals 14 residues. Germline assignment: CDR1 SGDLS and CDR2 YYNGEE. Trimming shortened V by 2 bases and J by 8 bases, and 13 bases separated the two germline ends. CDR3 sequence reads: CASSVGQPVGELFF. As DNA, the CDR3 is TGTGCCAGCAGCGTCGGACAGCCCGTGGGGGAGCTGTTTTTT.